This TCR beta chain was documented in a study of T cells after yellow fever vaccination. For the study at large: Researchers used SMART-Seq v4 Ultra Low Input to prepare fractions that had low cell numbers. Study-wide results and limits: In FACS-sorted repertoires, abundant clonotypes from the bulk population could appear as contaminants. The CD4 and CD8 compartments had a small share of their clonotypes in common.

The germline V gene encodes CDR1 SGHKS and CDR2 YYEKEE (reference sequence). This CDR3 region has 15 residues. With 3 bases clipped from V and 3 bases from J, the junction kept 4 bases outside the gene matches. This clonotype has a handful of counts. Its antigen is unidentified. By 5'RACE template switching, TCR cDNA was produced, with a universal primer site and UMIs added in the process. TCRdb used MiXCR to reprocess the 5' RACE reads, holding one entry per CDR3 protein. Of 400,000 or so distinct CDR3 sequences in the sample, approximately 5.7% were seen once. The chain is built from TRBV5-5 and TRBJ2-5; TRBD2 agrees at 11 bases. This TCR was sampled from a man aged 30-40 years who received the YFV17D yellow fever vaccine. Here the sequenced sample was PBMCs, taken 5 days after the yellow fever booster vaccination. CDR3 bases: TGTGCCAGCAGCTCGCAACTAGCGGGAGAAGAGACCCAGTACTTC. Translation: CASSSQLAGEETQYF.